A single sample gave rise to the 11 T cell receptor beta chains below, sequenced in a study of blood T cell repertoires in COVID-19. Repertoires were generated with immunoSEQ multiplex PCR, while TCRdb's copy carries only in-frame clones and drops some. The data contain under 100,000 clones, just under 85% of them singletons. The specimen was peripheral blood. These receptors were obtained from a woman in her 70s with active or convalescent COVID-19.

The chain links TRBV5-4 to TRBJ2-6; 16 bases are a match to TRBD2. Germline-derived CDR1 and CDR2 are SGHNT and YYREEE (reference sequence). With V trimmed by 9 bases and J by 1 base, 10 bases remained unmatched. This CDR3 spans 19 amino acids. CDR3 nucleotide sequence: TGTGCCACCCCTCCACCGGGACTAGCGGGGGGGTCTGGGGCCAACGTCCTGACTTTC. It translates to CATPPPGLAGGSGANVLTF. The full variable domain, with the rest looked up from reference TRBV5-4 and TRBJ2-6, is ETGVTQSPTHLIKTRGQQVTLRCSSQSGHNTVSWYQQALGQGPQFIFQYYREEENGRGNFPPRFSGLQFPNYSSELNVNALELDDSALYLCATPPPGLAGGSGANVLTFGAGSRLTVL.

The chain's CDR3 is CSVDPPRVNYGYTF. CDR3 sequence (DNA): TGCAGCGTTGACCCCCCCCGGGTTAACTATGGCTACACCTTC. The chain joins TRBV29-1 to TRBJ1-2; D remains unclear. Trimming stripped 3 bases from V and 1 base from J, with 12 bases between. The CDR3 spans 14 residues. Germline V gives CDR1 SQVTM, CDR2 ANQGSEA.

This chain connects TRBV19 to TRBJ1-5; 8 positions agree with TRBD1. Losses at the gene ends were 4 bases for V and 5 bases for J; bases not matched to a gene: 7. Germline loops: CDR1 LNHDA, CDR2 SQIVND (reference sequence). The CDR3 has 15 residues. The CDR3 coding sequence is TGTGCCAGTAGTACCCGACAGGGGCCCCATCAGCCCCAGCATTTT. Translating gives CASSTRQGPHQPQHF.

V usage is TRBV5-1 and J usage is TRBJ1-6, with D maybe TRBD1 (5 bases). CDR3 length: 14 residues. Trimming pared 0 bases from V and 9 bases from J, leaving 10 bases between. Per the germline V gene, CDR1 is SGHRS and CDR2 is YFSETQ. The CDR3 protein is CASSLAGYGSPLHF. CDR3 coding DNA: TGCGCCAGCAGCTTGGCAGGGTACGGTTCACCCCTCCACTTT.

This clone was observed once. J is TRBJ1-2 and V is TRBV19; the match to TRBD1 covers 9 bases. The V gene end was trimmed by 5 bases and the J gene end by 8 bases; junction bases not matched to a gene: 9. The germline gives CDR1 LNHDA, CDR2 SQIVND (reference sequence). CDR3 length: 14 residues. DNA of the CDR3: TGTGCCAGTAGTTCCCGGGACAGGGCAGGCGGCTACACCTTC. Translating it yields CASSSRDRAGGYTF. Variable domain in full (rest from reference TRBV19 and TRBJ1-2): DGGITQSPKYLFRKEGQNVTLSCEQNLNHDAMYWYRQDPGQGLRLIYYSQIVNDFQKGDIAEGYSVSREKKESFPLTVTSAQKNPTAFYLCASSSRDRAGGYTFGSGTRLTVV.

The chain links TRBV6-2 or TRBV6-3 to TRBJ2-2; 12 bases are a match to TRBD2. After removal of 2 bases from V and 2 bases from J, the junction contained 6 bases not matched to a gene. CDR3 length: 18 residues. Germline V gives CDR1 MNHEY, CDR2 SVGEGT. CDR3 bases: TGTGCCAGCAGTTACCCGACTAGCGGGGGCTACAACACCGGGGAGCTGTTTTTT. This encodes CASSYPTSGGYNTGELFF.

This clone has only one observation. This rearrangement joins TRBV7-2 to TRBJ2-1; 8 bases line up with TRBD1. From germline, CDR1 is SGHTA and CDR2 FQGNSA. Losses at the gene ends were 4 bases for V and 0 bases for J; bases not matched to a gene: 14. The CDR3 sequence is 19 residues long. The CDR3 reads CASSYRTGYWSGSYNEQFF. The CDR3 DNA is TGTGCCAGCAGCTACCGGACAGGGTATTGGTCTGGCTCCTACAATGAGCAGTTCTTC.

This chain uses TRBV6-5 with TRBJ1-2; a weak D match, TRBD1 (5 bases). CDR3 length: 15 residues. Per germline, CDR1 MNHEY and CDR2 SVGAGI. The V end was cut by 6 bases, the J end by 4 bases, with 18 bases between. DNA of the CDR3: TGTGCCAGCAGGCAGGCCGGGGGGGGATTCTATGGCTACACCTTC. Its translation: CASRQAGGGFYGYTF.

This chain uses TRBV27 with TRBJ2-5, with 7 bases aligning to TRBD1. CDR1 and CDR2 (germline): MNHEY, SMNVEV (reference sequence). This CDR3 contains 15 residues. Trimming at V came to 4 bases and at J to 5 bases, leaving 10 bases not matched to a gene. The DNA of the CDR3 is TGTGCCAGCAGTTCCGGGACAGTCATGTGGGAGACCCAGTACTTC. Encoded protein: CASSSGTVMWETQYF.

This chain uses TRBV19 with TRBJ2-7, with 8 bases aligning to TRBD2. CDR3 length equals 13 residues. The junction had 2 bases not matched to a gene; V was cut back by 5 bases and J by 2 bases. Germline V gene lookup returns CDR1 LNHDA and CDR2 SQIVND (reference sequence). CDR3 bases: TGTGCCAGTAGTGTTAGCGGGACCTACGAGCAGTACTTC. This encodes CASSVSGTYEQYF.

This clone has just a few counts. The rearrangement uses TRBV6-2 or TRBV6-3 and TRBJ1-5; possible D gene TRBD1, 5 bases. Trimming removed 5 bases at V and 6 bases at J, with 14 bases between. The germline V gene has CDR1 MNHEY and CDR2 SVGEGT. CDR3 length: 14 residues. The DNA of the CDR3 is TGTGCCAGCAGTACGGGACTTCTTGGTCAGCCCCAGCATTTT. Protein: CASSTGLLGQPQHF.